Here is one T cell receptor beta chain with its context. The data belong to a study of blood T cell repertoires in COVID-19. On the study more broadly: In each case, the material was cDNA or gDNA derived from T cells, B-cell-depleted T cells, or PBMCs.

Trimming took off 1 base at V and 10 bases at J, with 22 bases between the two ends. The germline V gene encodes CDR1 LGHNA and CDR2 YNFKEQ. CDR3 length: 16 amino acids. Seattle cases were enrolled at active infection and followed longitudinally. As processed by the authors: From reference gene primer amplification, estimates of nucleated cell counts were derived. Libraries were prepared by immunoSEQ multiplex PCR; TCRdb keeps only in-frame clonotypes and omits some of them. V and J calls and clone size are copied from that table; D and trimming were computed from the DNA. The top ten clones hold 2.1% of a sample with 250,000 or so clones, 90% of them seen once.

The chain carries TRBV4-2 and TRBJ1-1; D gene uncertain. Sequencing input: peripheral blood. The receptor was derived from a woman aged 60-70 years with COVID-19, enrolled during active disease. In nucleotides, the CDR3 is TGTGCCAGCAGCCAAGCCTTCCGGGGTGATCGGGTGAGAGCTTTCTTT. It codes for CASSQAFRGDRVRAFF.